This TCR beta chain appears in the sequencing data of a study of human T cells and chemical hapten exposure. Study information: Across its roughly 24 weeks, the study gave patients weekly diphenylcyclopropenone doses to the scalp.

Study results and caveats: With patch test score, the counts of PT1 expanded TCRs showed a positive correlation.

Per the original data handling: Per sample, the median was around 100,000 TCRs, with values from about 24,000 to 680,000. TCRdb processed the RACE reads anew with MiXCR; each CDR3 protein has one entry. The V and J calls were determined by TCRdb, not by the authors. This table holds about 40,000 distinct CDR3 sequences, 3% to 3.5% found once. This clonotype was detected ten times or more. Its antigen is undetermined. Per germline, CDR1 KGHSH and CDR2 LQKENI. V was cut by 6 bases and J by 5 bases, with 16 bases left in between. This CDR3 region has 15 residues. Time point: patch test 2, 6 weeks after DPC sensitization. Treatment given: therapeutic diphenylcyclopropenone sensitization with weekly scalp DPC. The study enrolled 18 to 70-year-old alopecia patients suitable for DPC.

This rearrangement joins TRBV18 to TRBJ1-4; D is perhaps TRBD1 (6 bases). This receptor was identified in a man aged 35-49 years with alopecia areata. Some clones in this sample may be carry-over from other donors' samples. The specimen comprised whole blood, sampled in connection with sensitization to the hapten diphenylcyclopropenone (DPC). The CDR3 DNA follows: TGTGCCAGCTCCATGACCGGGACAAAGAATGAAAAACTGTTTTTT. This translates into CASSMTGTKNEKLFF. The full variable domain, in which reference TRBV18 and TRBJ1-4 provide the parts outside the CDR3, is NAGVMQNPRHLVRRRGQEARLRCSPMKGHSHVYWYRQLPEEGLKFMVYLQKENIIDESGMPKERFSAEFPKEGPSILRIQQVVRGDSAAYFCASSMTGTKNEKLFFGSGTQLSVL.